The 5 T cell receptor beta chains below all came from one sample that was sequenced in a study of blood T cell repertoires in COVID-19. Libraries were prepared by immunoSEQ multiplex PCR; TCRdb keeps only in-frame clonotypes and omits some of them. Of under 300,000 clones in the sample, 70% to 90% were seen once. Specimen: peripheral blood. The receptors here all came from a woman between 40 and 50 years old who had recovered from COVID-19.

This chain joins TRBV6-5 and TRBJ2-1; 7 bases map to TRBD2. From germline, CDR1 is MNHEY and CDR2 SVGAGI. V gave up 4 bases and J gave up 4 bases; unmatched junction bases: 4. The CDR3 totals 14 residues. This CDR3 is CASSWEGGYNEQFF. CDR3 nucleotide sequence: TGTGCCAGCAGTTGGGAGGGAGGTTACAATGAGCAGTTCTTC.

The rearrangement joins TRBV6-6 to TRBJ1-5, with D possibly being TRBD1 (6 bases). Germline CDR1 MNHNY, CDR2 SVGAGI (reference sequence). The V and J ends lost 10 bases and 3 bases respectively, with 22 bases between them. CDR3 length: 16 residues. CDR3 DNA sequence: TGTGCCACCTACGGCCCTCAGGGGCCGATCAATCAGCCCCAGCATTTT. It codes for CATYGPQGPINQPQHF.

This clone was observed once. The J gene is TRBJ2-1, the V gene TRBV24-1; 7 bases map to TRBD1. Unmatched junction bases numbered 6, after V lost 1 base and J lost 4 bases. In germline, CDR1 is KGHDR, CDR2 SFDVKD. This CDR3 has 16 amino acids. The CDR3 region is CATSDFYGTVYNEQFF. Here the CDR3 DNA reads TGTGCCACCAGTGATTTCTACGGGACAGTATACAATGAGCAGTTCTTC.

V usage is TRBV11-2 and J usage is TRBJ1-2; the D gene is possibly TRBD1 (5 bases). V lost 6 bases to trimming and J lost 7 bases, with 15 bases between them. The CDR3 extends over 13 amino acids. Germline V CDR1 and CDR2: SGHAT, FQNNGV. CDR3 nucleotide sequence: TGTGCCAGCAGGGAAGCAGGGTGGATTGGCTACACCTTC. Translated, it gives CASREAGWIGYTF.

This rearrangement joins TRBV7-2 to TRBJ2-2; maybe TRBD2 (6 bases). The germline CDR1 and CDR2 sequences are SGHTA and FQGNSA. The CDR3 spans 14 residues. Deletions cut 7 bases from V and 6 bases from J, with 15 bases between. CDR3 DNA: TGTGCCAGCACCTCGGGGAGGTATGCCGGGGAGCTGTTTTTT. Translated: CASTSGRYAGELFF. Variable domain in full (rest from reference TRBV7-2 and TRBJ2-2): GAGVSQSPSNKVTEKGKDVELRCDPISGHTALYWYRQSLGQGLEFLIYFQGNSAPDKSGLPSDRFSAERTGGSVSTLTIQRTQQEDSAVYLCASTSGRYAGELFFGEGSRLTVL.